Listed below are T cell receptor beta chains from one sample, sequenced in a study of a mutant IDH1 vaccine in newly diagnosed glioma. Generated by immunoSEQ multiplex PCR, the TCRdb table keeps only in-frame clones and is missing some. The sample includes around 41,000 clones, 75% to 90% of them seen just once. What these receptors recognize is not known. Material: PBMCs, obtained from a glioma patient whose treatment included an IDH1 peptide vaccine. The receptors were gathered from a man aged 40-55 years with glioma. The CDR3 runs from the conserved cysteine through the conserved F or W. D genes are given only for firm matches. A row's size may be missing; if present it is once, few, many or a size class.

TGTGCCTGGAGCAGGACAGTCCGTATCGGTTCACCCCTCCACTTT CAWSRTVRIGSPLHF once TRBV30 - TRBJ1-6
TGTGCCAGCAGCGTGATGGACAGAAACCCGAGGGAGACCCAGTACTTC CASSVMDRNPRETQYF - TRBV5-5 - TRBJ2-5
TGTGCCAGCAGCCTCATTCAGGGACCTAATGAAAAACTGTTTTTT CASSLIQGPNEKLFF - TRBV28 - TRBJ1-4
TGTGCCAGCAGTTTATCCCCGGGCTCTGGAAACACCATATATTTT CASSLSPGSGNTIYF - TRBV27 - TRBJ1-3
TGCGCCAGCAGCCAAGATCGAGGGGGCTTTACCGGGGAGCTGTTTTTT CASSQDRGGFTGELFF - TRBV4-1 TRBD1 TRBJ2-2
TGTGCCAGCAGCTTCCCGGGACTAGCAAAACTATCCTACAATGAGCAGTTCTTC CASSFPGLAKLSYNEQFF - TRBV9 TRBD2 TRBJ2-1
TGTGCCAGTAACAGAGGACAGTTTGGAAACACCATATATTTT CASNRGQFGNTIYF once TRBV19 - TRBJ1-3
TGTGCCAGCAGCTTGGTTACAGCCATGGCGGGAGATACGCAGTATTTT CASSLVTAMAGDTQYF - TRBV5-5 - TRBJ2-3
TGCGCCAGCAGTTCTAGCGGGGGGTCCCGCACAGATACGCAGTATTTT CASSSSGGSRTDTQYF - TRBV5-1 TRBD2 TRBJ2-3
TGTGCCAGCAGCCAGTGGGGGGGCGGCTACACCTTC CASSQWGGGYTF - TRBV7-9 - TRBJ1-2
TGCGCCAGCAGCCCGGAAGGGGGCCAGAGTTCACCCCTCCACTTT CASSPEGGQSSPLHF - TRBV5-1 TRBD1 TRBJ1-6
TGTGCCAGCAGCTTGCGCGCAGGCGGAAACACCATATATTTT CASSLRAGGNTIYF few TRBV5-6 - TRBJ1-3
TGTGCCAGCAGCCAGAACCCGGGACAGGGGAGCTCCTATAATTCACCCCTCCACTTT CASSQNPGQGSSYNSPLHF - TRBV7-9 TRBD1 TRBJ1-6
TGCGCCAGCAGCTTGGGGTTCGGTTGGAAGGGAGCTTTCTTT CASSLGFGWKGAFF medium-sized TRBV5-1 - TRBJ1-1
TGTGCCTGGGGGGACAGTAGCAATCAGCCCCAGCATTTT CAWGDSSNQPQHF once TRBV30 TRBD1 TRBJ1-5
TGTGCCAGCCGGGCCCTAATCGCGGATGGCTACACCTTC CASRALIADGYTF - TRBV19 - TRBJ1-2
TGTGCCAGCAGTTACGGGACAGCTCTGATGGACACTGAAGCTTTCTTT CASSYGTALMDTEAFF - TRBV28 TRBD1 TRBJ1-1
TGTGCCACCAGCAGAGACAACAGAGGGGATACGCAGTATTTT CATSRDNRGDTQYF - TRBV15 - TRBJ2-3
TGCGCCAGCAGCTTGACCGGGGGAGAGGCCAAAAACATTCAGTACTTC CASSLTGGEAKNIQYF - TRBV5-1 - TRBJ2-4
TGCGCCAGCAGCTTCGCCGACCCTTCGAACACTGAAGCTTTCTTT CASSFADPSNTEAFF - TRBV5-1 - TRBJ1-1
TGTGCTAGTGGTTTGGGCACAGGGTTAGGGGGCACAGATACGCAGTATTTT CASGLGTGLGGTDTQYF - TRBV12-5 - TRBJ2-3
TGTGCCACCGAGGACGTCGACCAAGAGACCCAGTACTTC CATEDVDQETQYF - TRBV28 - TRBJ2-5
TGTGCCAGCAGACAGGGGGCGTGGGCGACCCAGTACTTC CASRQGAWATQYF - TRBV7-2 TRBD1 TRBJ2-5
TGTGCCAGCAGTCTGACTGGATATAGCAATCAGCCCCAGCATTTT CASSLTGYSNQPQHF - TRBV28 - TRBJ1-5
TGTGCCAGCAGCTCCCGGATCGGGTACACTGAAGCTTTCTTT CASSSRIGYTEAFF - TRBV7-2 - TRBJ1-1
TGTGCCAGTAGCCAGGGTCCCAGCTACGAGCAGTACTTC CASSQGPSYEQYF - TRBV19 - TRBJ2-7
TGCAGCGTCCACGGTTGGCCAGATACGCAGTATTTT CSVHGWPDTQYF - TRBV29-1 - TRBJ2-3
TGTGCCAGCAGCTTAGTCTTAGTCGGTACAGATACGCAGTATTTT CASSLVLVGTDTQYF - TRBV7-9 - TRBJ2-3
TGTGCCAGCAGCTCGGCAGCTTCTAGCAATCAGCCCCAGCATTTT CASSSAASSNQPQHF - TRBV7-2 - TRBJ1-5
TGTGCCAGCAGCAAAGGCGGACAGGGGGCGCTTGGCGAGCAGTACTTC CASSKGGQGALGEQYF - TRBV7-8 TRBD1 TRBJ2-7
TGTGCCAGCAGCCAAGATATAGGGGTCAGAACCTTCTACGAGCAGTACTTC CASSQDIGVRTFYEQYF - TRBV4-2 - TRBJ2-7
TGCGCCAGCAGCCATGGGACAGTCTACAATGAGCAGTTCTTC CASSHGTVYNEQFF - TRBV4-1 TRBD1 TRBJ2-1
TGTGCCAGCAGCTTGTGGTTCGAATATCTCCAAGGGGACAAGAACACTGAAGCTTTCTTT CASSLWFEYLQGDKNTEAFF - TRBV5-8 - TRBJ1-1
TGTGCCAGCAGCCAGGAAAGCAATCAGCCCCAGCATTTT CASSQESNQPQHF - TRBV14 - TRBJ1-5
TGTGCCAGCAGCTTATACATACAGGGGATCAATCAGCCCCAGCATTTT CASSLYIQGINQPQHF - TRBV7-9 TRBD1 TRBJ1-5
TGCAGCGTCGCCGCTGGCCGGACAGGGGCAGCTTCCGGAGCCAAAAACATTCAGTACTTC CSVAAGRTGAASGAKNIQYF - TRBV29-1 TRBD1 TRBJ2-4
TGTGCCAGCAGCCAAGTAGCGGGGGGGCCCTCAGATACGCAGTATTTT CASSQVAGGPSDTQYF few TRBV4-2 TRBD2 TRBJ2-3
TGCAGCGTTGAAAAGGGTGGCACAGGGAATGAGCAGTTCTTC CSVEKGGTGNEQFF once TRBV29-1 - TRBJ2-1
TGTGCCAGTAGTATCCGGGCTACCAATCCCTCTGGGGCCAACGTCCTGACTTTC CASSIRATNPSGANVLTF once TRBV19 - TRBJ2-6
TGTGCCAGCAGGGGGGACATTAGGAACACTGAAGCTTTCTTT CASRGDIRNTEAFF - TRBV6-5 - TRBJ1-1
TGTGCCAGCAGCCAGACATTAGCGGGGGGGGTCCAAGAGACCCAGTACTTC CASSQTLAGGVQETQYF few TRBV13 TRBD2 TRBJ2-5
TGTGCCAGTAGTATAGAGGCCAGGGAGGATACGCAGTATTTT CASSIEAREDTQYF - TRBV19 - TRBJ2-3
TGTGCCAGCAGCTTGGCGGGTCGGCCCTCCTACAATGAGCAGTTCTTC CASSLAGRPSYNEQFF - TRBV5-4 - TRBJ2-1
TGTGCCTGGAGCGACAGGGTAGAAAAACTGTTTTTT CAWSDRVEKLFF few TRBV30 TRBD1 TRBJ1-4
TGCGCCAGCAGCCAAGGGACAGGGGTAGGTGGCTACACCTTC CASSQGTGVGGYTF - TRBV4-1 TRBD1 TRBJ1-2
TGTGCCAGCAGCAAGAAGACAACAGGGGGCACTGAAGCTTTCTTT CASSKKTTGGTEAFF - TRBV7-9 TRBD1 TRBJ1-1
TGTGCCAGCAGTGAAGTCCGGGGACAGGGGGACACTGAAGCTTTCTTT CASSEVRGQGDTEAFF - TRBV25-1 TRBD1 TRBJ1-1
TGTGCCAGCAGAAATCTTGGGTCTCGGGAGCAGTTCTTC CASRNLGSREQFF - TRBV6-5 - TRBJ2-1
TGCAGCGTGGACAGGGATCAAACCGGGGAGCTGTTTTTT CSVDRDQTGELFF once TRBV29-1 TRBD1 TRBJ2-2
TGTGCCAGCAGCCCCATGGGACAGGGGAACACTGAAGCTTTCTTT CASSPMGQGNTEAFF - TRBV27 TRBD1 TRBJ1-1